This paragraph reports one T cell receptor (beta chain). The clone's antigen remains unknown. One base away there is no much larger clone; base qualities are not given. This specimen's time point label, interpreted: about 28 days (+/-7) after the second vaccine dose. AZD1222 recipients given second doses at about 4 weeks or at about 12 weeks were pooled, since spike-specific TCR depth and breadth were not found to differ between the two schedules. The vaccinee samples were drawn from two UK trials, COV001 and COV002, one of which was a single-blind randomized controlled phase 2/3 trial testing AZD1222 (ChAdOx1 nCoV-19) in healthy adults. For TCRbeta chain sequencing, PBMC samples from trial participants were taken at day 0 and at day 28 after the second dose. The data were obtained in a study of T cell responses to AZD1222 COVID-19 vaccine (dated by TCRdb to 2020 to 2023). Study-level background: A total of just over 230 trial participants underwent TCR sequencing, of whom 200 to 220 had received two doses of AZD1222 and about 26 had received two doses of the MenACWY control vaccine. Trial participants were enrolled by age into 18-55, 56-69 and 70-plus year subgroups, with 148, 28 and 57 TCR-sequenced participants respectively.

The CDR3 regions of human TCRbeta chains were analyzed by immunosequencing. The authors' pipeline ran thus. TCRs in the repertoires were compared against a reference library of SARS-CoV-2-specific TCRs that had been generated with the MIRA antigen-specificity platform. Breadth meant the fraction of unique TCRs that were SARS-CoV-2-associated, whereas depth meant the fraction of total T cells that were SARS-CoV-2-associated. Using the MIRA data, each spike-specific TCR was mapped to the spike region that the TCR reacts to and placed in a CD4 or CD8 class. Log10-transformed breadth and depth values were compared by one-way ANOVA with Sidak's multiple comparisons tests. This is the immuneACCESS table as TCRdb keeps it, with only in-frame sequences that have V and J called. A part of the clones is gone; compared with another copy, unresolved V genes explain less than half, and the rest is unexplained. That table is the source of V, J and clone size, and D and trimming were worked out from the DNA. The sample records some 150,000 clones, more than 75% of which are singletons. More than 3% of the sample is in the top ten clones.

The junction shows trimming of 5 bases on V and 4 bases on J, plus 11 bases between the germline ends. Reading the germline V gene gives CDR1 MDHEN and CDR2 SYDVKM. The CDR3 goes from the cysteine to the phenylalanine over 13 residues. Just CDR3 DNA is preserved here, 39 bases in frame from base 1. What the authors observed across the whole study: Participants were mostly white British and included more females than males, and it was suggested by the authors that clonal diversity may have been underestimated. A significant rise in spike-specific TCR breadth and depth was observed after two AZD1222 doses relative to day 0 and relative to MenACWY recipients. The 56-69-year group was small, and its depth increase did not reach significance, likely because of low power. Conclusions about previously exposed vaccinees are limited because only five to seven AZD1222 recipients were SARS-CoV-2 seropositive at baseline. Because no samples from the day 14 peak response were available, repertoires could be characterized only after the peak T cell response. Reportedly, close to half of the unique spike-specific TCRs recognized epitopes lying outside the regions that are mutated in the B.1.351 and B.1.1.7 variants. The vaccine-associated CD4 TCRs covered the entire spike protein, and the dominant responses fell in regions 160-218 and 743-854.

Material: peripheral blood, obtained 28 days after the second AZD1222 dose. The receptor was derived from an adult who received the AZD1222 COVID-19 vaccine. The chain was built from TRBV28 and TRBJ1-1, with no confident D gene call. Here is the DNA: TGTGCCAGCAGTCTCCCGAGGATCACTGAAGCTTTCTTT. The translation is CASSLPRITEAFF.